These T cell receptor beta chains were read from a single sample in a study of CD4+ T cells in melanoma. Clones were read by immunoSEQ multiplex PCR, and TCRdb kept only the in-frame ones, dropping some. The sample carries about 120,000 clones, approximately 90% recorded once. Material: peripheral blood. These receptors came from a human donor with melanoma. The CDR3 runs from the conserved cysteine through the conserved F or W. The D gene is left open where the match is weak. A row's size may be missing; if present it is once, few, many or a size class.

>TRBV19|few|TRBD1|TRBJ1-5
TGTGCCAGTAGAGGACAGGGCAATCAGCCCCAGCATTTT
CASRGQGNQPQHF
>TRBV11-2|NA|NA|TRBJ1-1
TGTGCCAGTATGAAGTTGACCAGCCGTGAAGCTTTCTTT
CASMKLTSREAFF
>TRBV13|NA|TRBD1|TRBJ2-1
TGTGCCAGCAGCTTAGCGGGGACAGGGGTTTGGGATGAGCAGTTCTTC
CASSLAGTGVWDEQFF
>TRBV5-6|NA|TRBD2|TRBJ2-3
TGTGCCAGCAGCTTGCTCTGGCGGGAGGAGGGAGATACGCAGTATTTT
CASSLLWREEGDTQYF
>TRBV7-3|few|TRBD2|TRBJ2-7
TGTGCCAGCAGTAGCGGGGCCTCCTACGAGCAGTACTTC
CASSSGASYEQYF
>TRBV7-3|NA|NA|TRBJ2-1
TGTGCCAGCAGCTTAGGGCCATACAATGAGCAGTTCTTC
CASSLGPYNEQFF
>TRBV27|NA|NA|TRBJ2-1
TGTGCCAGCAGTATAGACTCTCCTGATACCTACAATGAGCAGTTCTTC
CASSIDSPDTYNEQFF
>TRBV7-2|few|NA|TRBJ2-7
TGTGCCAGCAGCCTAAACTACGAGCAGTACTTC
CASSLNYEQYF
>TRBV4-3|NA|NA|TRBJ1-1
TGCGCCAGCAGCCGAACCGGGACGGGAATCACTGAAGCTTTCTTT
CASSRTGTGITEAFF
>TRBV7-2|NA|NA|TRBJ2-1
TGTGCCAGCAGCTCGAGAACTGTCAATGAGCAGTTCTTC
CASSSRTVNEQFF